This is a list of T cell receptor beta chains from one sample in a study of blood T cell repertoires in COVID-19. Assay used: immunoSEQ multiplex PCR; TCRdb lists only in-frame clones, some missing. This table has about 140,000 clones, about 86% appearing once. The sequenced sample consisted of peripheral blood. These receptor sequences come from a woman in her fifties or sixties with acute or convalescent COVID-19. Each CDR3 is given with its conserved first and last residue. The D gene is left open where the match is weak. Size is stated for part of the rows, as once, few or many counts, or as a class when the clone is expanded.

d_call | j_call | clone_size | v_call | cdr3_nt | cdr3_aa
- | TRBJ1-4 | - | TRBV3-1/TRBV3-2 | TGTGCCAGCAGCCAAGAAAGGTTCTCTCTGTGTCCTGGGGGGAATGAAAAACTGTTTTTT | CASSQERFSLCPGGNEKLFF
- | TRBJ2-7 | few | TRBV28 | TGTGCCAGCAGTTTATTCCATAGTCACGAGCAGTACTTC | CASSLFHSHEQYF
TRBD1 | TRBJ2-7 | - | TRBV7-2 | TGTGCCAGCAGCCAAACCGGGACAGTCTACGAGCAGTACTTC | CASSQTGTVYEQYF
- | TRBJ2-3 | - | TRBV11-1 | TGTGCCAGCAGCTTTAACGGTGACACAGATACGCAGTATTTT | CASSFNGDTDTQYF
TRBD1 | TRBJ1-2 | few | TRBV2 | TGTGCCAGCAGTTCGGGGACAGGGGATCTGGATGGCTACACCTTC | CASSSGTGDLDGYTF
TRBD2 | TRBJ2-4 | - | TRBV20-1 | TGCAGTGCTAGTGAAGCGGGGGTCGACAAAAACATTCAGTACTTC | CSASEAGVDKNIQYF
TRBD1 | TRBJ2-7 | - | TRBV30 | TGTGCCTGTAACCCGACAGGGGGCTTAAACGAGCAGTACTTC | CACNPTGGLNEQYF
- | TRBJ1-2 | - | TRBV6-5 | TGTGCCACACATGAAAATAACTATGGCTACACCTTC | CATHENNYGYTF
- | TRBJ1-2 | few | TRBV6-2/TRBV6-3 | TGTGCCAGCAGTCGGGGAAGGGGGACCGTCCGATTCGATGGCTACACCTTC | CASSRGRGTVRFDGYTF
- | TRBJ1-6 | - | TRBV9 | TGTGCCAGCAGCGCGACAGAGACCCGAATCTATAATTCACCCCTCCACTTT | CASSATETRIYNSPLHF
- | TRBJ1-1 | - | TRBV6-5 | TGTGCCAGCAGCCCATCACAGGGTCGAGACACTGAAGCTTTCTTT | CASSPSQGRDTEAFF
- | TRBJ1-1 | - | TRBV6-4 | TGTGCCAGCAGTGAGGACTTAAACACTGAAGCTTTCTTT | CASSEDLNTEAFF
TRBD1 | TRBJ1-1 | - | TRBV4-2 | TGTGCCAGCAGCCCGCCCGGGACAGGGAACACTGAAGCTTTCTTT | CASSPPGTGNTEAFF
- | TRBJ1-5 | - | TRBV27 | TGTGCCAGCAGCCCAGGGAATAGCAATCAGCCCCAGCATTTT | CASSPGNSNQPQHF
- | TRBJ1-5 | - | TRBV5-3 | TGTGCCAGAAGCTTGGTCATGGACAATCATCAGCCCCAGCATTTT | CARSLVMDNHQPQHF
TRBD1 | TRBJ1-5 | - | TRBV19 | TGTGCCAGTTGGGGGGACAGGGGTAATCAGCCCCAGCATTTT | CASWGDRGNQPQHF
- | TRBJ2-1 | few | TRBV5-5 | TGTGCCAGCAGCGATGGTAGGGGGTTCTTATACAATGAGCAGTTCTTC | CASSDGRGFLYNEQFF
- | TRBJ1-2 | - | TRBV30 | TGTGCCTGGAGTTTCGTCAGCGGGGGCTACACCTTC | CAWSFVSGGYTF
TRBD1 | TRBJ1-2 | - | TRBV7-9 | TGTGCCAGCAGGATCGGGACAGGGGGCAACTATGGCTACACCTTC | CASRIGTGGNYGYTF
TRBD2 | TRBJ2-2 | - | TRBV3-1/TRBV3-2 | TGTGCCCGCAGCCGGACGGGGGGGGCGGTCGGGGAGCTGTTTTTT | CARSRTGGAVGELFF
- | TRBJ1-3 | - | TRBV28 | TGTGCCAGCAGTTTGGGGCTGACATCTGGAAACACCATATATTTT | CASSLGLTSGNTIYF
TRBD2 | TRBJ2-1 | - | TRBV19 | TGTGCCAGTAGTCTATATGGACTAGCGGGGGCCTACAATGAGCAGTTCTTC | CASSLYGLAGAYNEQFF
- | TRBJ1-2 | - | TRBV5-1 | TGCGCCAGCAGCCGGGACATTATGGGTAACTATGGCTACACCTTC | CASSRDIMGNYGYTF
- | TRBJ2-2 | - | TRBV28 | TGTGCCAGCAGTTCGGGACTCGCCGGCACCGGGGAGCTGTTTTTT | CASSSGLAGTGELFF
- | TRBJ1-6 | - | TRBV11-2 | TGTGCCAGCAGCTTAGTCAGGGGACCCAATAATTCACCCCTCCACTTT | CASSLVRGPNNSPLHF
- | TRBJ2-7 | - | TRBV19 | TGTGCCAGTAGTAAGTACCAGGGCGAATACGAGCAGTACTTC | CASSKYQGEYEQYF
- | TRBJ2-5 | once | TRBV11-2 | TGTGCCAGCAGCTTTAGGCAGGGGTCCGGGGAGACCCAGTACTTC | CASSFRQGSGETQYF
- | TRBJ2-7 | - | TRBV19 | TGTGCCAGTAGTACTCAGGGTAGAGGCGAGCAGTACTTC | CASSTQGRGEQYF
- | TRBJ1-3 | - | TRBV5-5 | TGTGCCAGCAGCTTGGGAGGGTCTGGAAACACCATATATTTT | CASSLGGSGNTIYF
TRBD1 | TRBJ2-1 | - | TRBV6-5 | TGTGCCAGCAGTTCGGACAGGGGGCTACGACAGTTCTTC | CASSSDRGLRQFF
TRBD2 | TRBJ2-5 | - | TRBV7-2 | TGTGCCAGCAGCTTTAGGCTAGCGGGGCAAGAGACCCAGTACTTC | CASSFRLAGQETQYF
- | TRBJ1-5 | - | TRBV6-4 | TGTGCCAGCAGTGAACAGAAAAATCAGCCCCAGCATTTT | CASSEQKNQPQHF
TRBD1 | TRBJ1-1 | - | TRBV2 | TGTGCCATCCGGGGACAGGACACTGAAGCTTTCTTT | CAIRGQDTEAFF
TRBD1 | TRBJ1-4 | - | TRBV7-6 | TGTGCCAGCAGCAAACAACGAGGGGGCGAGGACGAAAAACTGTTTTTT | CASSKQRGGEDEKLFF
- | TRBJ2-2 | - | TRBV24-1 | TGTGCCACCAGTGAGCCTCAGATCACCGGGGAGCTGTTTTTT | CATSEPQITGELFF
TRBD1 | TRBJ2-7 | - | TRBV5-4 | TGTGCCAGCAGCTTGTTGACAGGGTCTTACGAGCAGTACTTC | CASSLLTGSYEQYF
- | TRBJ1-2 | - | TRBV5-1 | TGCGCCAGCAGCTTGGGTACATATGGCTACACCTTC | CASSLGTYGYTF
- | TRBJ2-2 | - | TRBV21-1 | TGTGCCAGCAGCAAAGCGGACTTCTTACGGGAGCTGTTTTTT | CASSKADFLRELFF
TRBD1 | TRBJ2-7 | many | TRBV19 | TGTGCCACCGGACAGGGTGTCTACGAGCAGTACTTC | CATGQGVYEQYF
TRBD1 | TRBJ2-1 | - | TRBV28 | TGTGCCAGCAGCGGAACCGGGACAGGGGAATACAATGAGCAGTTCTTC | CASSGTGTGEYNEQFF
TRBD2 | TRBJ2-5 | - | TRBV19 | TGTGCCAGTAGAAGCGGGGGGACCGAACAAGAGACCCAGTACTTC | CASRSGGTEQETQYF
- | TRBJ1-5 | - | TRBV5-6 | TGTGCCAGCAGCTTTCGTCCGGATCAGCCCCAGCATTTT | CASSFRPDQPQHF
TRBD1 | TRBJ1-3 | - | TRBV5-6 | TGTGCCAGCAGCTGGACAGGTCCTGGAAACACCATATATTTT | CASSWTGPGNTIYF